This is a list of T cell receptor beta chains from one sample in a study of CD8 T cells in ankylosing spondylitis. MiXCR was run by TCRdb on the 5' RACE reads, yielding one entry per CDR3 protein. Of about 140,000 distinct CDR3 sequences listed, roughly 31% are singletons. Material for sequencing was synovial fluid, either unsorted or a sorted T cell fraction (not recorded which). The receptors come from a male donor with ankylosing spondylitis. Both conserved end residues are part of each CDR3. The D gene is left open where the match is weak. Part of the rows lack a size; the others show once, few, many or a class for expanded clones.

TRBV5-1	TRBJ1-1	-	-	CASSSQGKNTEAFF	TGCGCCAGCAGCTCCCAGGGAAAGAACACTGAAGCTTTCTTT
TRBV19	TRBJ2-1	-	few	CASSKIGSDEQFF	TGTGCCAGTAGTAAGATCGGGAGCGATGAGCAGTTCTTC
TRBV10-3	TRBJ2-1	-	-	CAISDPGGQGNNEQFF	TGTGCCATCAGTGACCCAGGGGGGCAGGGAAACAATGAGCAGTTCTTC
TRBV24-1	TRBJ1-2	-	once	CATSDLSGAGYTF	TGTGCCACCAGTGATTTGAGTGGGGCCGGCTACACCTTC
TRBV19	TRBJ2-7	-	-	CATAGETYEQYF	TGTGCCACGGCAGGGGAAACCTACGAGCAGTACTTC
TRBV4-1	TRBJ1-5	-	few	CASSQEGRGVNQPQHF	TGCGCCAGCAGCCAAGAGGGCAGGGGAGTGAATCAGCCCCAGCATTTT
TRBV24-1	TRBJ2-7	-	few	CATSDPRVPYEQYF	TGTGCCACCAGTGATCCACGGGTTCCTTACGAGCAGTACTTC
TRBV28	TRBJ2-7	-	many	CASRPGQRIRYEQYF	TGTGCCAGCAGACCCGGACAGCGGATACGGTACGAGCAGTACTTC
TRBV3-1	TRBJ2-7	TRBD2	few	CASSQPGGKRNEQYF	TGTGCCAGCAGCCAACCGGGGGGGAAACGGAACGAGCAGTACTTC
TRBV2	TRBJ2-5	-	-	CASHLAQETQYF	TGTGCCAGCCATCTAGCGCAAGAGACCCAGTACTTC
TRBV20-1	TRBJ2-3	-	-	CSAGPRKGGLDTQYF	TGCAGTGCTGGCCCCAGGAAGGGGGGCCTGGATACGCAGTATTTT
TRBV7-9	TRBJ1-2	-	-	CASSFSEYGYTF	TGTGCCAGCAGCTTCAGCGAGTATGGCTACACCTTC
TRBV20-1	TRBJ2-1	TRBD2	-	CSARTGGLYHEQFF	TGCAGTGCTAGAACGGGGGGGCTGTACCATGAGCAGTTCTTC
TRBV5-1	TRBJ2-2	TRBD2	few	CASSFLAGGSGELFF	TGCGCCAGCAGCTTCCTAGCGGGCGGTTCCGGGGAGCTGTTTTTT
TRBV20-1	TRBJ2-1	TRBD2	-	CSARVKTTGGAYNEQFF	TGCAGTGCTAGAGTCAAGACTACCGGGGGGGCCTACAATGAGCAGTTCTTC
TRBV12-3/TRBV12-4	TRBJ2-2	-	-	CASSSQNNRAGELFF	TGTGCCAGCAGTTCACAAAATAACAGGGCCGGGGAGCTGTTTTTT
TRBV28	TRBJ2-5	-	many	CASSWYRGETQYF	TGTGCCAGCAGCTGGTACAGAGGAGAGACCCAGTACTTC
TRBV12-3/TRBV12-4	TRBJ2-2	TRBD2	medium-sized	CASSPSGGAHGELFF	TGTGCCAGCAGTCCTAGCGGGGGGGCTCACGGGGAGCTGTTTTTT
TRBV2	TRBJ1-1	TRBD1	once	CASNPGGAGGAEAFF	TGTGCCAGCAACCCAGGGGGGGCAGGGGGTGCTGAAGCTTTCTTT
TRBV29-1	TRBJ2-1	TRBD1	many	CSVEPRQGRNEQFF	TGCAGCGTTGAACCTAGACAGGGTCGGAATGAGCAGTTCTTC
TRBV10-2	TRBJ1-2	TRBD1	-	CASSEQGYGYTF	TGCGCCAGCAGTGAACAGGGGTATGGCTACACCTTC
TRBV12-3/TRBV12-4	TRBJ1-6	TRBD1	-	CASSGQGASPLHF	TGTGCCAGCAGTGGACAGGGGGCTTCACCCCTCCACTTT
TRBV29-1	TRBJ2-3	-	few	CSVIGDLDTQYF	TGCAGCGTTATTGGGGATCTGGATACGCAGTATTTT
TRBV11-2	TRBJ2-5	TRBD1	-	CASSLQGASGETQYF	TGTGCCAGCAGCCTCCAGGGGGCCAGCGGAGAGACCCAGTACTTC
TRBV5-6	TRBJ2-3	-	-	CASSTRTGRTQYF	TGTGCCAGCAGCACCCGGACTGGGCGAACGCAGTATTTT
TRBV29-1	TRBJ2-1	-	-	CSTPSGLTHNEQFF	TGCAGCACCCCCAGCGGACTTACTCACAATGAGCAGTTCTTC
TRBV5-1	TRBJ2-4	TRBD1	few	CASSLGTGRDIQYF	TGCGCCAGCAGCTTGGGGACAGGAAGGGACATTCAGTACTTC
TRBV5-1	TRBJ1-5	TRBD1	-	CASSLTGQENQPQHF	TGCGCCAGCAGCTTGACGGGACAGGAGAATCAGCCCCAGCATTTT
TRBV7-2	TRBJ2-1	TRBD2	-	CASSLALAGGPRASNEQFF	TGTGCCAGCAGCTTAGCGTTAGCGGGAGGGCCTAGAGCGAGCAATGAGCAGTTCTTC
TRBV5-1	TRBJ2-1	TRBD2	few	CASSLASGGALNEQFF	TGCGCCAGCAGCTTGGCGAGCGGGGGGGCCCTCAATGAGCAGTTCTTC
TRBV7-2	TRBJ2-1	TRBD2	-	CASSLGGLAGDYNEQFF	TGTGCCAGCAGCTTAGGGGGGCTAGCGGGAGACTACAATGAGCAGTTCTTC
TRBV7-7	TRBJ2-1	-	-	CASSLSRTGFNEQFF	TGTGCTAGCAGCTTATCCCGCACAGGGTTCAATGAGCAGTTCTTC